These T cell receptor beta chains were read from a single sample in a study of T cell repertoires in cytomegalovirus infection. TCRdb used MiXCR to reprocess the reads, holding one entry per CDR3 protein. In the table there are 680,000 or so distinct CDR3 sequences, less than 40% of which are singletons. Material for sequencing was PBMCs. Every receptor here comes from a human donor in good health (CMV status not recorded). Some clones in this sample may be carry-over from other donors' samples. Each CDR3 is given with its conserved first and last residue. D genes are given only for firm matches. Size is omitted from some rows. Given values are once, few, many or a class for expanded clones.

CDR3 length: 18
D gene: -
clone size: -
V gene: TRBV19
J gene: TRBJ2-1
CDR3 DNA: TGTGCCAGTAGTTTGTTTTCCCCGTACCTAAGCTCCTACAATGAGCAGTTCTTC
CDR3 protein: CASSLFSPYLSSYNEQFF

CDR3 length: 11
D gene: TRBD1
clone size: few
V gene: TRBV28
J gene: TRBJ2-1
CDR3 DNA: TGTGCCAGCAGCCCGGACAGGGGAAAGTTCTTC
CDR3 protein: CASSPDRGKFF

CDR3 length: 13
D gene: -
clone size: few
V gene: TRBV7-6
J gene: TRBJ2-7
CDR3 DNA: TGTGCCAGCAGCTTATCTGAGGGACGCGAGCAGTACTTC
CDR3 protein: CASSLSEGREQYF

CDR3 length: 15
D gene: -
clone size: -
V gene: TRBV28
J gene: TRBJ2-7
CDR3 DNA: TGTGCCAGCAGCCAATCACTGGGATTAGCCTACGAGCAGTACTTC
CDR3 protein: CASSQSLGLAYEQYF

CDR3 length: 14
D gene: -
clone size: many
V gene: TRBV7-9
J gene: TRBJ1-1
CDR3 DNA: TGTGCCAGCAGCTTAGCCGAGAGAGGGACTGAAGCTTTCTTT
CDR3 protein: CASSLAERGTEAFF

CDR3 length: 14
D gene: -
clone size: -
V gene: TRBV10-3
J gene: TRBJ2-1
CDR3 DNA: TGTGCCATCAGCTCAGGTCAGATATACAATGAGCAGTTCTTC
CDR3 protein: CAISSGQIYNEQFF

CDR3 length: 15
D gene: TRBD1
clone size: -
V gene: TRBV7-7
J gene: TRBJ1-4
CDR3 DNA: TGTGCTAGCAGCTTAGGAACAGGGGTTAATGAAAAACTGTTTTTT
CDR3 protein: CASSLGTGVNEKLFF

CDR3 length: 14
D gene: TRBD1
clone size: many
V gene: TRBV7-2
J gene: TRBJ1-3
CDR3 DNA: TGTGCCAGCAGCTTACGACAGGGAGGAAACACCATATATTTT
CDR3 protein: CASSLRQGGNTIYF

CDR3 length: 16
D gene: TRBD2
clone size: -
V gene: TRBV7-2
J gene: TRBJ2-1
CDR3 DNA: TGTGCCAGCAGCTTAGTCGGAGCGGGGGGGCGGAATGAGCAGTTCTTC
CDR3 protein: CASSLVGAGGRNEQFF

CDR3 length: 14
D gene: TRBD1
clone size: -
V gene: TRBV20-1
J gene: TRBJ2-7
CDR3 DNA: TGCAGTGCGGAGTCCGGGACAGTAAACTACGAGCAGTACTTC
CDR3 protein: CSAESGTVNYEQYF

CDR3 length: 13
D gene: TRBD2
clone size: -
V gene: TRBV6-1
J gene: TRBJ2-7
CDR3 DNA: TGTGCCAGCAGAGGGACTAGCGGGAGACCGCAGTACTTC
CDR3 protein: CASRGTSGRPQYF

CDR3 length: 13
D gene: -
clone size: -
V gene: TRBV28
J gene: TRBJ1-5
CDR3 DNA: TGTGCCAGCAGCAGGACTCAGGGTCAGCCCCAGCATTTT
CDR3 protein: CASSRTQGQPQHF

CDR3 length: 17
D gene: TRBD2
clone size: many
V gene: TRBV7-2
J gene: TRBJ2-5
CDR3 DNA: TGTGCCAGCAGCTACCTGTGGACTAGGTCGGCCAGAGAGACCCAGTACTTC
CDR3 protein: CASSYLWTRSARETQYF

CDR3 length: 12
D gene: TRBD2
clone size: many
V gene: TRBV7-6
J gene: TRBJ2-1
CDR3 DNA: TGTGCCAGCAGCTTAGCGGGAGGGGAGCAGTTCTTC
CDR3 protein: CASSLAGGEQFF

CDR3 length: 14
D gene: TRBD1
clone size: -
V gene: TRBV28
J gene: TRBJ1-2
CDR3 DNA: TGTGCCAGCAGTTTACCGGACAGGGGAAGAGGCTACACCTTC
CDR3 protein: CASSLPDRGRGYTF

CDR3 length: 11
D gene: -
clone size: -
V gene: TRBV20-1
J gene: TRBJ1-2
CDR3 DNA: TGCAGTGCTAGAGACGACTATGGCTACACCTTC
CDR3 protein: CSARDDYGYTF

CDR3 length: 14
D gene: -
clone size: -
V gene: TRBV20-1
J gene: TRBJ2-1
CDR3 DNA: TGCAGTGCTAGAGAATGGGGCGGCTCGGGGGAGCAGTTCTTC
CDR3 protein: CSAREWGGSGEQFF

CDR3 length: 14
D gene: -
clone size: -
V gene: TRBV7-3
J gene: TRBJ1-2
CDR3 DNA: TGTGCCAGCAGCCCCGCGTCGGGGGCCCATGGCTACACCTTC
CDR3 protein: CASSPASGAHGYTF

CDR3 length: 14
D gene: -
clone size: -
V gene: TRBV7-3
J gene: TRBJ2-2
CDR3 DNA: TGTGCCAGCAGCTTAGAAGGGGTCACCGGGGAGCTGTTTTTT
CDR3 protein: CASSLEGVTGELFF

CDR3 length: 14
D gene: TRBD1
clone size: few
V gene: TRBV28
J gene: TRBJ1-1
CDR3 DNA: TGTGCCAGCAGTTTTTACACAGGGGGCACTGAAGCTTTCTTT
CDR3 protein: CASSFYTGGTEAFF

CDR3 length: 15
D gene: TRBD2
clone size: few
V gene: TRBV28
J gene: TRBJ2-7
CDR3 DNA: TGTGCCAGCAGCCTCCCGGGACTAGCGGGGGAAGAGCAGTACTTC
CDR3 protein: CASSLPGLAGEEQYF

CDR3 length: 13
D gene: -
clone size: few
V gene: TRBV14
J gene: TRBJ2-3
CDR3 DNA: TGTGCCAGCAGCCACGGACGAGCTGATACGCAGTATTTT
CDR3 protein: CASSHGRADTQYF

CDR3 length: 15
D gene: TRBD1
clone size: few
V gene: TRBV7-9
J gene: TRBJ1-1
CDR3 DNA: TGTGCCAGCAGCCCTGGACAGGGGGGAAAAACTGAAGCTTTCTTT
CDR3 protein: CASSPGQGGKTEAFF

CDR3 length: 14
D gene: -
clone size: -
V gene: TRBV14
J gene: TRBJ1-2
CDR3 DNA: TGTGCCAGCAGCGACATCGCCTGGCCCTATGGCTACACCTTC
CDR3 protein: CASSDIAWPYGYTF

CDR3 length: 15
D gene: -
clone size: -
V gene: TRBV19
J gene: TRBJ1-1
CDR3 DNA: TGTGCCAGTAGTATCGTTGGGCAGATGAACACTGAAGCTTTCTTT
CDR3 protein: CASSIVGQMNTEAFF

CDR3 length: 13
D gene: -
clone size: few
V gene: TRBV12-3/TRBV12-4
J gene: TRBJ1-1
CDR3 DNA: TGTGCCAGCAGTTTGACAGAGGACACTGAAGCTTTCTTT
CDR3 protein: CASSLTEDTEAFF

CDR3 length: 16
D gene: -
clone size: -
V gene: TRBV28
J gene: TRBJ1-3
CDR3 DNA: TGTGCCAGCAGTTTTCCTACAGCCTACTCTGGAAACACCATATATTTT
CDR3 protein: CASSFPTAYSGNTIYF

CDR3 length: 15
D gene: TRBD2
clone size: -
V gene: TRBV2
J gene: TRBJ2-7
CDR3 DNA: TGTGCCAGCAGTGAGGTTGGCGGGAGTTCTTACGAGCAGTACTTC
CDR3 protein: CASSEVGGSSYEQYF

CDR3 length: 17
D gene: TRBD1
clone size: once
V gene: TRBV20-1
J gene: TRBJ2-3
CDR3 DNA: TGCAGTGCTAGTCGGGACAGAGGCCCTAGGGGCACAGATACGCAGTATTTT
CDR3 protein: CSASRDRGPRGTDTQYF

CDR3 length: 15
D gene: -
clone size: many
V gene: TRBV7-2
J gene: TRBJ2-1
CDR3 DNA: TGTGCCAGCAGTTCGACTGGGATCTCCTACAATGAGCAGTTCTTC
CDR3 protein: CASSSTGISYNEQFF

CDR3 length: 14
D gene: -
clone size: -
V gene: TRBV19
J gene: TRBJ2-1
CDR3 DNA: TGTGCCAGTAGTCCGACCCCCCTGGGCAAGGAGAAGTTCTTC
CDR3 protein: CASSPTPLGKEKFF

CDR3 length: 17
D gene: TRBD2
clone size: many
V gene: TRBV7-8
J gene: TRBJ2-2
CDR3 DNA: TGTGCCAGCAGCTTACTCCCTAGCGGGCCGAACACCGGGGAGCTGTTTTTT
CDR3 protein: CASSLLPSGPNTGELFF

CDR3 length: 19
D gene: TRBD1
clone size: -
V gene: TRBV20-1
J gene: TRBJ2-4
CDR3 DNA: TGCAGTGCTAGAGGGTACAGTGTGGCAGGGGGTCTAGCCAAAAACATTCAGTACTTC
CDR3 protein: CSARGYSVAGGLAKNIQYF

CDR3 length: 17
D gene: -
clone size: many
V gene: TRBV7-8
J gene: TRBJ2-5
CDR3 DNA: TGTGCCAGCAGCTTAGTTCGTGTCGGAAGATTACAAGAGACCCAGTACTTC
CDR3 protein: CASSLVRVGRLQETQYF

CDR3 length: 15
D gene: TRBD2
clone size: -
V gene: TRBV5-6
J gene: TRBJ2-7
CDR3 DNA: TGTGCCAGCAGCCCGGGGGGGCTAGCGCCGGGGGAGCAGTACTTC
CDR3 protein: CASSPGGLAPGEQYF

CDR3 length: 15
D gene: -
clone size: -
V gene: TRBV11-1
J gene: TRBJ1-2
CDR3 DNA: TGTGCCAGCAGCTTCGACACGGGAGCAGGGTATGGCTACACCTTC
CDR3 protein: CASSFDTGAGYGYTF

CDR3 length: 17
D gene: TRBD1
clone size: few
V gene: TRBV7-6
J gene: TRBJ1-1
CDR3 DNA: TGTGCCAGCAGCTTAGGGGTAGGCGAGGGGGCGCACACTGAAGCTTTCTTT
CDR3 protein: CASSLGVGEGAHTEAFF

CDR3 length: 14
D gene: -
clone size: -
V gene: TRBV29-1
J gene: TRBJ2-2
CDR3 DNA: TGCAGCGGCTGTCTTGGACAGAACACCGGGGAGCTGTTTTTT
CDR3 protein: CSGCLGQNTGELFF

CDR3 length: 13
D gene: -
clone size: -
V gene: TRBV5-4
J gene: TRBJ1-1
CDR3 DNA: TGTGCCAGCAGACCTACTCAGGGATCTGAAGCTTTCTTT
CDR3 protein: CASRPTQGSEAFF